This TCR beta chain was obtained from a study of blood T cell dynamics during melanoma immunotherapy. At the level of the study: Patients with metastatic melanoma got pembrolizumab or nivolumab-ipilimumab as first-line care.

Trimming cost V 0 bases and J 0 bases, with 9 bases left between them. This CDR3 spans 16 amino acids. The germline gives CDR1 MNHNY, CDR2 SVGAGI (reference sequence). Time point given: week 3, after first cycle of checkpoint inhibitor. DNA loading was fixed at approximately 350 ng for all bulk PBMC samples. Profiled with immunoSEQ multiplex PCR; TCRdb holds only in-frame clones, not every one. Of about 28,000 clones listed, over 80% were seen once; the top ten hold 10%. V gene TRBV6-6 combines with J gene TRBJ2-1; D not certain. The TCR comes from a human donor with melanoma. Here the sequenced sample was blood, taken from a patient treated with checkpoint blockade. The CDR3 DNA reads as TGTGCCAGCAGTTACTCGAGGACGGACTCCTACAATGAGCAGTTCTTC. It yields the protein CASSYSRTDSYNEQFF.